Listed here are 15 T cell receptor beta chains from one sample, sequenced in a study of blood T cell repertoires in COVID-19. Measured with immunoSEQ multiplex PCR; TCRdb has only the in-frame clones, and not every one. The table records nearly 110,000 clones, 70% to 75% of them present only once. Input material: peripheral blood. All receptors derive from a human donor with acute or convalescent COVID-19. The donor label of this sample is uncertain.

In its sample, this clone was seen many times. The chain couples TRBV7-2 to TRBJ2-3; 9 bases match TRBD2. With 2 bases clipped from V and 8 bases from J, the junction kept 5 bases outside the gene matches. CDR1 and CDR2 (germline): SGHTA, FQGNSA. The CDR3 loop spans 14 amino acids. CDR3 amino acids: CASSLWLAGSTQYF. The CDR3 DNA is TGTGCCAGCAGCTTATGGCTAGCGGGGAGTACGCAGTATTTT. Full variable domain (rest looked up from reference TRBV7-2 and TRBJ2-3): GAGVSQSPSNKVTEKGKDVELRCDPISGHTALYWYRQSLGQGLEFLIYFQGNSAPDKSGLPSDRFSAERTGGSVSTLTIQRTQQEDSAVYLCASSLWLAGSTQYFGPGTRLTVL.

The CDR3 bases are TGTGCCAGCAGCTTAGAGGGCAGGGACTATGGCTACACCTTC. It yields the protein CASSLEGRDYGYTF. J is TRBJ1-2 and V is TRBV7-2; tentatively, D is TRBD1 (5 bases). There are 14 residues in the CDR3. Germline assignment: CDR1 SGHTA and CDR2 FQGNSA. Deletions cut 1 base from V and 3 bases from J, with 9 bases between.

This clone has a handful of counts. V gene TRBV12-3 or TRBV12-4 combines with J gene TRBJ2-5; D ambiguous. The CDR3 is 13 amino acids. V shed 0 bases and J shed 2 bases, with 4 bases lying between them. CDR3 in DNA: TGTGCCAGCAGTTTAGCTCAGCAAGAGACCCAGTACTTC. This sequence encodes CASSLAQQETQYF.

This clone was counted ten times or more. Other nucleotide sequences in the sample specify the same CDR3. CDR3 DNA sequence: TGTGCCAGCAGCCCCGGGGGGGGCCCAGATACGCAGTATTTT. The encoded protein is CASSPGGGPDTQYF. V usage is TRBV9 and J usage is TRBJ2-3; 8 nucleotides align to TRBD2. The CDR3 length is 14 residues. V lost 4 bases and J lost 4; bases outside the gene matches: 5. Germline V gives CDR1 SGDLS, CDR2 YYNGEE.

This clone was recorded once. The chain employs TRBV5-4 and TRBJ1-6; D not certain. This CDR3 region has 14 residues. V lost 6 bases, J lost 6 bases, and 13 bases lay in between. Per the germline V gene, CDR1 is SGHNT and CDR2 is YYREEE (reference sequence). The CDR3 nucleotides read TGTGCCAGCACTCCCGGGCGGGCTAATTCACCCCTCCACTTT. Residues: CASTPGRANSPLHF.

This chain links TRBV24-1 with TRBJ2-3; possible D gene TRBD1, 5 bases. The CDR3 is made up of 20 amino acids. Germline CDR1 reads KGHDR; CDR2 reads SFDVKD. V was trimmed by 8 bases and J by 2 bases, leaving 31 bases between them. Here the CDR3 reads CATIKKLDTQHLGHTDTQYF. CDR3 sequence (DNA): TGTGCCACCATAAAGAAACTGGACACACAGCACCTAGGACACACAGATACGCAGTATTTT.

This clone came up a few times. The V and J genes are TRBV7-6 and TRBJ2-7; 11 bases match TRBD2. V lost 5 bases, J lost 8 bases, and 11 bases stayed unmatched. This CDR3 contains 15 residues. Germline CDR1 reads SGHVS; CDR2 reads FNYEAQ. CDR3 coding DNA: TGTGCCAGCAGCCTTAGCGGGGGGGACCTTCACAAGCAGTACTTC. Its translation is CASSLSGGDLHKQYF.

This clone was seen more than once but under ten times. This chain joins TRBV6-5 and TRBJ1-2, with 9 positions matching TRBD1. The V segment lost 6 bases and the J segment 4 bases; nucleotides outside the gene matches: 6. Germline CDR1 reads MNHEY; CDR2 reads SVGAGI. The CDR3 has 14 residues. The CDR3 sequence is CASRAGTGSYGYTF. Here the CDR3 DNA reads TGTGCCAGCAGAGCCGGGACAGGGTCCTATGGCTACACCTTC.

The chain couples TRBV28 to TRBJ2-7, with TRBD2 matching 8 bases. V shed 4 bases, J shed 6 bases, and the junction held 8 bases outside the gene matches. The CDR3 sequence is 14 residues long. The germline CDR1 and CDR2 sequences are MDHEN and SYDVKM. CDR3 residues: CASSSIGGGFEQYV. CDR3 in DNA: TGTGCCAGCAGTTCGATCGGGGGGGGGTTCGAGCAGTACGTC.

Note on this clone: The sample carries other DNA sequences with the same CDR3. The rearrangement joins TRBV3-1 (or the pseudogene TRBV3-2) to TRBJ1-2; D gene uncertain. The CDR3 consists of 14 residues. Germline assignment: CDR1 LGHDT and CDR2 YNNKEL (reference sequence). With 1 base removed from V and 5 bases from J, the gap between germline ends came to 11 bases. DNA of the CDR3: TGTGCCAGCAGCCAAGCCCTGGGCCCTTATGGCTACACCTTC. Translating gives CASSQALGPYGYTF.

This clone was recorded only once. This chain connects TRBV12-3 or TRBV12-4 to TRBJ2-4; no definite D call. This CDR3 is 13 amino acids long. Trimming pared 2 bases from V and 0 bases from J, leaving 2 bases between. The CDR3, as DNA: TGTGCCAGCAGTTTACTAGCCAAAAACATTCAGTACTTC. Translated, it gives CASSLLAKNIQYF.

This chain connects TRBV9 to TRBJ1-2; 7 nucleotides line up with TRBD1. Per germline, CDR1 SGDLS and CDR2 YYNGEE. CDR3 size: 16 residues. Germline trimming cut 0 bases from V and 6 bases from J; bases unmatched to any gene: 11. The CDR3 DNA follows: TGTGCCAGCAGCGTAGCCCCGAACAGGGGCCAGCATGGCTACACCTTC. As protein: CASSVAPNRGQHGYTF.

The rearrangement links TRBV24-1 to TRBJ2-3, with D hard to call. The germline V gene has CDR1 KGHDR and CDR2 SFDVKD. V was cut by 7 bases and J by 6 bases, with 7 bases left in between. The CDR3 consists of 11 residues. The CDR3 is CATRHRDTQYF. For the CDR3, the DNA is TGTGCCACCAGGCACCGGGATACGCAGTATTTT.

This clone was seen a few times. This sequence joins TRBV2 and TRBJ2-5; 10 nucleotides line up with TRBD2. Germline V gene lookup returns CDR1 SNHLY and CDR2 FYNNEI. This CDR3 spans 16 amino acids. Trimming cost V 7 bases and J 2 bases; bases outside gene matches: 10. CDR3 residues: CASTPVRTSGQETQYF. For the CDR3, the DNA is TGTGCCAGCACCCCCGTGAGGACTAGCGGACAAGAGACCCAGTACTTC.

This clone was found once. The chain combines TRBV12-5 with TRBJ2-7, with D perhaps TRBD2 (5 bases). The CDR3 runs to 14 residues. The V gene's germline CDR1 is LGHNT and CDR2 FRNRAP. Trimming removed 7 bases from V and 4 bases from J, with 17 bases in between. The DNA of the CDR3 is TGTGCTAGTGTTACCACTAGACTTCGTTACGAGCAGTACTTC. It is translated as CASVTTRLRYEQYF.